These 18 T cell receptor beta chains share one sample of origin, sequenced in a study of CD8 T cells in Susac syndrome. RNA was extracted with the RNeasy kit, and a quantity of roughly 0.5 to 1 ug was reverse transcribed using random hexamers. A single record per CDR3 protein comes from TCRdb applying MiXCR to the immunoSEQ multiplex PCR reads. The data contain about 430,000 distinct CDR3 sequences, approximately 85% of them singletons. Sample: CD8+ T cells from PBMCs. The receptors here all came from a human donor with multiple sclerosis.

The chain links TRBV7-6 to TRBJ1-5; D unclear. Trimming removed 5 bases from V and 0 bases from J, with 14 bases in between. The CDR3 sequence is 16 residues long. Per the germline V gene, CDR1 is SGHVS and CDR2 is FNYEAQ. The CDR3 DNA reads TGTGCCAGCAGCCCCACCGCGGGGTATAGCAATCAGCCCCAGCATTTT. Translating gives CASSPTAGYSNQPQHF.

This chain uses TRBV27 with TRBJ2-3; D is perhaps TRBD1 (5 bases). The CDR3 is 14 residues long. Per germline, CDR1 MNHEY and CDR2 SMNVEV (reference sequence). V was pared by 2 bases and J by 4 bases, with 10 bases between. The CDR3 DNA reads as TGTGCCAGCAGTTTACCAGGGCTACCAGATACGCAGTATTTT. Translating it yields CASSLPGLPDTQYF.

V gene TRBV27 combines with J gene TRBJ2-5; D could derive from TRBD1 or TRBD2 (6 bases each). V lost 5 bases, J lost 5 bases, and 18 bases lay in between. Germline values: CDR1 MNHEY, CDR2 SMNVEV (reference sequence). The CDR3 extends over 15 amino acids. CDR3 nucleotides: TGTGCCAGCAGTCCCTCGTGGGGGGCCCAGGAGACCCAGTACTTC. Translated: CASSPSWGAQETQYF.

Points on this clonotype: The junction and the germline gene differ at one end; a read error may be behind it. The chain joins TRBV11-2 to TRBJ2-7; 8 bases agree with TRBD1. This CDR3 comprises 15 residues. CDR1 is SGHAT and CDR2 is FQNNGV in the germline V gene. CDR3 nucleotide sequence: TGTGCCAGCAGCTTATCCGCCCCGGGCGGGACAGGACGCATTTTC. This encodes CASSLSAPGGTGRIF.

The chain couples TRBV7-2 to TRBJ1-2; 7 nucleotides line up with TRBD1. The CDR3 is 15 amino acids. CDR1 and CDR2 (germline): SGHTA, FQGNSA. The V segment lost 1 base and the J segment 3 bases; nucleotides outside the gene matches: 5. The CDR3 region has the DNA TGTGCCAGCAGCTTAGAAGACAGGGTCGACTATGGCTACACCTTC. Residues: CASSLEDRVDYGYTF. The full variable domain, rest sourced from reference TRBV7-2 and TRBJ1-2, is GAGVSQSPSNKVTEKGKDVELRCDPISGHTALYWYRQSLGQGLEFLIYFQGNSAPDKSGLPSDRFSAERTGGSVSTLTIQRTQQEDSAVYLCASSLEDRVDYGYTFGSGTRLTVV.

The chain carries TRBV2 and TRBJ2-7, with TRBD1 as a possible D gene (6 bases). The CDR3 has 14 amino acids. Germline V lookup: CDR1 SNHLY, CDR2 FYNNEI. V was pared by 5 bases and J by 0 bases, with 11 bases between. CDR3 residues: CASSWDTNSYEQYF. In DNA form, the CDR3 reads TGTGCCAGCAGTTGGGACACAAACTCCTACGAGCAGTACTTC. The full variable domain, with the rest looked up from reference TRBV2 and TRBJ2-7, is EPEVTQTPSHQVTQMGQEVILRCVPISNHLYFYWYRQILGQKVEFLVSFYNNEISEKSEIFDDQFSVERPDGSNFTLKIRSTKLEDSAMYFCASSWDTNSYEQYFGPGTRLTVT.

The V and J genes are TRBV19 and TRBJ2-7, with D possibly being TRBD2 (6 bases). The CDR3 covers 14 residues. Trimming pared 5 bases from V and 3 bases from J, leaving 14 bases between. Germline V gives CDR1 LNHDA, CDR2 SQIVND (reference sequence). The CDR3 DNA sequence: TGTGCCAGTAGTCCGCGGGACGCTAGCTACGAGCAGTACTTC. It translates to CASSPRDASYEQYF.

The V and J genes are TRBV7-8 and TRBJ1-5, with a tentative D call TRBD1 (5 bases). This CDR3 has 16 residues. V lost 3 bases and J lost 4, with 16 bases in between. The germline gives CDR1 SGHVS, CDR2 FQNEAQ. The CDR3 sequence is CASSFLIQGRNQPQHF. Here the CDR3 DNA reads TGTGCCAGCAGCTTCCTGATTCAGGGTAGAAATCAGCCCCAGCATTTT.

The V gene is TRBV12-3 or TRBV12-4, the J gene TRBJ2-7; 13 positions match TRBD2. CDR3 size: 17 residues. V lost 4 bases to trimming and J lost 4 bases; unmatched junction nucleotides: 10. CDR3 amino acids: CASSSGLAGAIGYEQYF. The CDR3 DNA reads TGTGCCAGCAGTTCCGGACTAGCGGGAGCGATAGGGTACGAGCAGTACTTC.

The chain has TRBV20-1 and TRBJ2-7; D unclear. This CDR3 comprises 13 residues. Germline CDR1 DFQATT, CDR2 SNEGSKA (reference sequence). V gave up 5 bases and J gave up 6 bases, with 17 bases separating them. For the CDR3, the DNA is TGCAGTGCTGTTGACTCCTCCTTGGGCGAGCAGTACTTC. Its translation is CSAVDSSLGEQYF.

The rearrangement links TRBV7-9 to TRBJ2-7; 8 bases align to TRBD2. V trimming: 5 bases; J trimming: 3 bases; junction bases outside the gene matches: 9. The CDR3 has 15 amino acids. Looked up from germline, CDR1 is SEHNR and CDR2 is FQNEAQ (reference sequence). The DNA of the CDR3 is TGTGCCAGCAGCGACCCCAGGAGCGGGAGCTACGAGCAGTACTTC. Its protein product is CASSDPRSGSYEQYF.

As to this clonotype: One junction end disagrees with the germline gene, perhaps due to a read error. This rearrangement joins TRBV14 to TRBJ2-3; D gene ambiguous. The CDR3 is 12 residues long. Germline values: CDR1 SGHDN, CDR2 FVKESK. The CDR3, as DNA: TGTGCCCGCAGCCAAGTAACAGATACGCAGTATTTT. Protein: CARSQVTDTQYF.

V and J are TRBV4-1 and TRBJ2-7; no clear D. Germline V lookup: CDR1 MGHRA, CDR2 YSYEKL. The V end was cut by 0 bases, the J end by 5 bases, with 11 bases between. The CDR3 totals 14 residues. The CDR3 here is CASSQESLPDEQYF. In nucleotides, the CDR3 is TGCGCCAGCAGCCAAGAGAGCTTACCTGACGAGCAGTACTTC.

This chain links TRBV14 with TRBJ2-1; a weak D match, TRBD1 (6 bases). Germline CDR1 SGHDN, CDR2 FVKESK. The CDR3 consists of 20 residues. Trimming took 0 bases from V and 0 from J, leaving 21 bases between them. The CDR3 sequence is CASSQERGMGTTSSYNEQFF. In nucleotides, the CDR3 is TGTGCCAGCAGCCAAGAGAGGGGAATGGGGACAACTAGCTCCTACAATGAGCAGTTCTTC.

J is TRBJ1-2 and V is TRBV6-2 or TRBV6-3; TRBD1 is a possible D gene (5 bases). Germline CDR1 and CDR2: MNHEY and SVGEGT. CDR3 size: 15 residues. V dropped 1 base and J dropped 4 bases, with 13 bases sitting between them. The CDR3 sequence is CASSYLGQMIYGYTF. The CDR3 DNA follows: TGTGCCAGCAGTTACTTGGGGCAGATGATCTATGGCTACACCTTC.

V gene TRBV9 combines with J gene TRBJ2-3; the match to TRBD2 covers 10 bases. With 4 bases clipped from V and 5 bases from J, the junction kept 7 bases outside the gene matches. The CDR3 spans 15 residues. Germline V lookup: CDR1 SGDLS, CDR2 YYNGEE. The CDR3 sequence is CASSNEAGGVDTQYF. DNA of the CDR3: TGTGCCAGCAGCAACGAAGCGGGAGGGGTAGATACGCAGTATTTT.

J is TRBJ2-1 and V is TRBV19; 7 bases fit TRBD2. This CDR3 contains 12 residues. V gave up 1 base and J gave up 10 bases; unmatched junction bases: 1. Germline CDR1 is LNHDA and CDR2 is SQIVND (reference sequence). The CDR3 loop reads CASSIAREEQFF. CDR3 DNA sequence: TGTGCCAGTAGTATAGCGCGGGAGGAGCAGTTCTTC.

The rearrangement uses TRBV4-1 and TRBJ2-5, with D maybe TRBD2 (5 bases). This CDR3 is 15 amino acids long. Deletions cut 0 bases from V and 2 bases from J, with 10 bases between. CDR1 MGHRA and CDR2 YSYEKL come from the germline V gene. CDR3 bases: TGCGCCAGCAGCCAAGAGAGGGAAGCGCAAGAGACCCAGTACTTC. Encoded protein: CASSQEREAQETQYF.